The 18 T cell receptor beta chains presented below share a single source sample, sequenced in a study of post-analysis software for immune sequencing data. General study results and limits: Among four to six TRBV segments more frequent in patients than controls were TRBV5-6, TRBV5-1 and TRBV20-1.

Antigen specificity for these receptors is unknown. Each TCR beta cDNA library carried unique molecular identifiers. TCRdb called the PCR reads again in MiXCR, with one record for every CDR3 protein. The repertoire has just over 250,000 distinct CDR3 sequences, 36% of them found once; the top ten carry around 4.8%. Sequenced material: blood. These receptor sequences come from a girl between 5 and 17 years old with multiple sclerosis.

At least ten counts were recorded for this clonotype. V and J are TRBV7-6 and TRBJ2-1, with 10 bases identical to TRBD2. Germline V CDR1 and CDR2: SGHVS, FNYEAQ. The trim removed 3 bases at V and 5 bases at J, leaving 19 bases unmatched. The CDR3 runs 20 residues. The DNA for the CDR3 is TGTGCCAGCAGCTTTAGGGGCTCCCTAGCGGGAGCCTGGATAGACAATGAGCAGTTCTTC. This codes for CASSFRGSLAGAWIDNEQFF.

This chain uses TRBV20-1 with TRBJ2-1; D is perhaps TRBD1 (5 bases). The germline V gene encodes CDR1 DFQATT and CDR2 SNEGSKA (reference sequence). With 1 base removed from V and 7 bases from J, the gap between germline ends came to 8 bases. The CDR3 is 12 amino acids. CDR3 region: CSARGQLNEQFF. Written as DNA, the CDR3 is TGCAGTGCTAGAGGACAGTTAAATGAGCAGTTCTTC.

Of note for this clonotype: This could be a read error, since a much larger clone is one nucleotide away. The chain carries TRBV6-2 or TRBV6-3 and TRBJ2-7; no reliable D call. Germline CDR1 and CDR2: MNHEY and SVGEGT. The CDR3 loop spans 15 amino acids. The CDR3 DNA sequence: TGTACCAGCAGTTACGCGAAGTGTCGTTCTTACGAGCAGTACTTC. Its protein product is CTSSYAKCRSYEQYF.

This clonotype was seen a few times. Possible read error: a much larger clone is one base away. The chain links TRBV10-3 to TRBJ1-2, with 8 nucleotides matching TRBD1. The CDR3 has 13 residues. CDR1 and CDR2 (germline): ENHRY, SYGVKD. The CDR3 DNA is TGTGCCGTCAGCCAGGGGGCAGTTGATGGCTACACCTTC. It is translated as CAVSQGAVDGYTF.

Of note for this clonotype: A much larger clone lies one base from this, so it may be a read error. The chain has TRBV28 and TRBJ2-7, with D possibly being TRBD1 (6 bases). The CDR3 is 15 amino acids. Looked up from germline, CDR1 is MDHEN and CDR2 is SYDVKM. This CDR3 reads CASSFVGASSCEQYF. The CDR3 DNA is TGTGCCAGCAGTTTCGTGGGGGCGAGCTCCTGCGAGCAGTACTTC.

The chain employs TRBV29-1 and TRBJ2-7, with 9 bases matching TRBD2. Near its end, the DNA agrees better with TRBJ2-5, so the J call may be wrong. Germline-derived CDR1 and CDR2 are SQVTM and ANQGSEA. The CDR3 runs to 17 residues. The CDR3 region has the DNA TGCAGCGTTGAAGACCTCCAGGACAGCGGGGGGTTCGGGACCCAGTACTTC. It translates to CSVEDLQDSGGFGTQYF.

V and J are TRBV21-1 and TRBJ2-7. TRBV21-1 is designated a pseudogene. CDR3 size: 8 residues. In DNA form, the CDR3 reads TGTGCCAGCAGCAGCGGGTACTTC. This codes for CASSSGYF.

This clonotype was seen only a few times. The chain uses TRBV19 and TRBJ2-5; a possible D gene is TRBD1 (6 bases). The V end lost 4 bases, the J end lost 3 bases, and 21 bases lay between the germline ends. CDR1 and CDR2 (germline): LNHDA, SQIVND (reference sequence). This CDR3 contains 17 residues. The CDR3 here is CASSTYNRVSGKETQYF. Written as DNA, the CDR3 is TGTGCCAGTAGTACCTATAACAGGGTTAGTGGGAAAGAGACCCAGTACTTC. Combining the CDR3 with reference TRBV19 and TRBJ2-5 gives the whole variable domain DGGITQSPKYLFRKEGQNVTLSCEQNLNHDAMYWYRQDPGQGLRLIYYSQIVNDFQKGDIAEGYSVSREKKESFPLTVTSAQKNPTAFYLCASSTYNRVSGKETQYFGPGTRLLVL.

The chain combines TRBV6-2 or TRBV6-3 with TRBJ2-1; 12 bases map to TRBD2. CDR1 MNHEY and CDR2 SVGEGT come from the germline V gene. The CDR3 loop spans 15 amino acids. J was trimmed by 3 bases and V by 4 bases; bases with no gene match: 1. The CDR3 DNA follows: TGTGCCAGCAGTTCGACTAGCGGGGGCTACAATGAGCAGTTCTTC. Its protein product is CASSSTSGGYNEQFF.

Concerning this clonotype itself: This clone may be a read error of a much larger clone one base away. The chain combines TRBV15 with TRBJ2-7; 10 positions match TRBD1. J gave up 7 bases and V 4 bases, and 10 bases lay outside the gene matches. CDR3 length: 15 amino acids. Germline CDR1 reads LNHNV; CDR2 reads YYDKDF (reference sequence). CDR3 bases: TGTGCCACCAGCACCCGGGACAGGGGATCCAATGAGCAGTACTTC. This codes for CATSTRDRGSNEQYF.

CDR3 sequence reads: CSARETIPTALYYEQYF. The CDR3 DNA reads TGCAGTGCTAGAGAAACTATCCCAACTGCGCTTTATTACGAGCAGTACTTC. The J gene is TRBJ2-7, the V gene TRBV20-1, with D uncertain. The CDR3 consists of 17 residues. Trimming cost V 0 bases and J 4 bases, with 22 bases left between them. Germline CDR1 reads DFQATT; CDR2 reads SNEGSKA (reference sequence).

This chain connects TRBV12-3 or TRBV12-4 to TRBJ2-7; 12 bases map to TRBD2. The DNA end lines up better with TRBJ2-5; the J call may be wrong. CDR3 length equals 16 residues. CDR3 sequence: CASSLGTSGPSETQYF. CDR3 in DNA: TGTGCCAGCAGTCTAGGGACTAGCGGGCCGTCAGAGACCCAGTACTTC.

This clonotype was found many times. The rearrangement links TRBV20-1 to TRBJ2-1, with 14 nucleotides matching TRBD2. The CDR3 loop spans 19 amino acids. V gave up 0 bases and J gave up 7 bases; unmatched junction bases: 14. Germline-derived CDR1 and CDR2 are DFQATT and SNEGSKA (reference sequence). The DNA for the CDR3 is TGCAGTGCTAGAGATGCCTCGGGACTAGCGGGAGTGGGGTTGAATGAGCAGTTCTTC. Its translation: CSARDASGLAGVGLNEQFF.

This clonotype was observed a few times. V and J are TRBV20-1 and TRBJ2-3, with TRBD2 matching 10 bases. Germline V gene lookup returns CDR1 DFQATT and CDR2 SNEGSKA (reference sequence). CDR3 length equals 18 residues. After removal of 7 bases from V and 3 bases from J, the junction contained 19 bases not matched to a gene. For the CDR3, the DNA is TGCAGTGTCCCCAACCCCGTAAGCGGGGGGGCAGAAACAGATACGCAGTATTTT. Protein product: CSVPNPVSGGAETDTQYF.

The gene calls are TRBV5-1 and TRBJ1-1, with D possibly matching TRBD1 (5 bases). V was pared by 1 base and J by 1 base, with 14 bases between. CDR1 and CDR2 (germline): SGHRS, YFSETQ. This CDR3 is built from 16 residues. CDR3 loop: CASSLTGERWNTEAFF. DNA for the CDR3: TGCGCCAGCAGCTTGACGGGGGAGCGGTGGAACACTGAAGCTTTCTTT.

This clonotype was observed many times. V gene TRBV2 combines with J gene TRBJ2-1; D might be TRBD2 (7 bases). The CDR3 is 14 residues long. The V and J ends lost 9 bases and 9 bases respectively, with 21 bases between them. CDR1 SNHLY and CDR2 FYNNEI come from the germline V gene. Here the CDR3 reads CASRGAKGGGEQFF. CDR3 coding DNA: TGTGCCAGTCGGGGGGCCAAAGGGGGAGGTGAGCAGTTCTTC.

This clonotype has a count of ten or more. The chain recombines TRBV20-1 with TRBJ1-6, with D tentatively TRBD1 (5 bases). Trimming stripped 6 bases from V and 10 bases from J, with 25 bases between. The CDR3 is 16 residues long. Looked up from germline, CDR1 is DFQATT and CDR2 is SNEGSKA (reference sequence). CDR3 residues: CSASRDDSIRGSPLHF. CDR3 in DNA: TGCAGTGCCTCCCGAGACGACTCAATCCGGGGGTCACCCCTCCACTTT.

By share, this clonotype ranks as medium-sized. The chain links TRBV6-5 to TRBJ2-6; D is unresolved. Germline V lookup: CDR1 MNHEY, CDR2 SVGAGI. V lost 5 bases to trimming and J lost 2 bases, with 10 bases between them. The CDR3 is made up of 15 amino acids. The CDR3 reads CASSPLGTGANVLTF. DNA for the CDR3: TGTGCCAGCAGTCCCCTTGGGACTGGGGCCAACGTCCTGACTTTC.